These 12 T cell receptor beta chains were all obtained from the same sample, sequenced in a study of T cell responses to AZD1222 COVID-19 vaccine (dated by TCRdb to about 2021). The time point label, as the study defines it: baseline before first vaccination. Libraries were made using the immunoSEQ multiplex PCR assay. Here the immuneACCESS table is served through TCRdb, limited to in-frame sequences with V and J called. Missing clones are a known gap in these copies; in checked studies unresolved V genes cover under half, and the rest lacks a known reason. Recorded for this sample are about 190,000 clones; about 94% of them occurred a single time. Over 7.5% of the sample comes from the top ten. This sample comprised peripheral blood, obtained on day 0 of AZD1222 vaccination. All receptors come from an adult in good health.

This clone was observed once. This chain joins TRBV30 and TRBJ1-2; TRBD1 might be the D (5 bases). CDR1 and CDR2 from the germline V gene are GTSNPN and SVGIG (reference sequence). The CDR3 is 16 residues long. Trimming cost V 0 bases and J 2 bases, with 16 bases left between them. The CDR3 nucleotides are TGTGCCTGGAGTGTACTTCAGGCAGGGAGGAACTATGGCTACACCTTC. Its translation is CAWSVLQAGRNYGYTF.

The V gene is TRBV7-3, the J gene TRBJ1-3; D gene ambiguous. The germline V gene encodes CDR1 SGHTA and CDR2 FQGTGA. The V gene lost 5 bases and the J gene lost 0 bases, with 5 bases spanning the gap. This CDR3 is built from 13 residues. Written as DNA, the CDR3 is TGTGCCAGCAGCGATACCTCTGGAAACACCATATATTTT. Amino acids: CASSDTSGNTIYF. Looking up the rest from reference TRBV7-3 and TRBJ1-3 gives the full variable domain: GAGVSQTPSNKVTEKGKYVELRCDPISGHTALYWYRQSLGQGPEFLIYFQGTGAADDSGLPNDRFFAVRPEGSVSTLKIQRTERGDSAVYLCASSDTSGNTIYFGEGSWLTVV.

The chain links TRBV10-2 to TRBJ2-1; D tentatively reads TRBD1 or TRBD2 (5 bases each). Per germline, CDR1 WSHSY and CDR2 SAAADI. V was cut by 6 bases and J by 0 bases, with 12 bases left in between. The CDR3 covers 15 residues. The CDR3 DNA reads as TGCGCCAGCAGGCCCCGGGACCCCTCCTACAATGAGCAGTTCTTC. Amino acids: CASRPRDPSYNEQFF.

The rearrangement uses TRBV28 and TRBJ1-6; no definite D call. The CDR3 has 12 residues. The ends were cut back, 6 bases at V and 14 bases at J, with 14 bases in the middle. The V gene's germline CDR1 is MDHEN and CDR2 SYDVKM. CDR3 nucleotides: TGTGCCAGCAGGCTCTTGACTCACTCCCTCCACTTT. Its protein is CASRLLTHSLHF.

This clone came up a few times. V and J are TRBV6-5 and TRBJ1-1, with TRBD1 matching over 7 bases. V lost 5 bases, J lost 12 bases, and 15 bases stayed unmatched. Per germline, CDR1 MNHEY and CDR2 SVGAGI. This CDR3 spans 14 amino acids. For the CDR3, the DNA is TGTGCCAGCAGTAAGGGGGCCCCGGACAGATTAACTTTCTTT. The encoded protein is CASSKGAPDRLTFF.

The rearrangement joins TRBV19 to TRBJ2-7; the match to TRBD2 covers 10 bases. Germline loops: CDR1 LNHDA, CDR2 SQIVND (reference sequence). V shed 3 bases, J shed 4 bases, and the junction held 9 bases outside the gene matches. The CDR3 totals 16 residues. The DNA for the CDR3 is TGTGCCAGTAGTATCCCGGTAGCGGGAGGATCTTACGAGCAGTACTTC. Its translation is CASSIPVAGGSYEQYF.

The chain carries TRBV3-1 (or the pseudogene TRBV3-2) and TRBJ1-1, with a weak D call TRBD1 (5 bases). The CDR3 covers 17 residues. CDR1 and CDR2 (germline): LGHDT, YNNKEL (reference sequence). V shed 0 bases and J shed 6 bases, with 20 bases lying between them. The CDR3 here is CASSQDRRKGFFAEAFF. For the CDR3, the DNA is TGTGCCAGCAGCCAAGATAGGCGAAAGGGGTTTTTCGCTGAAGCTTTCTTT.

This clone was detected only once. The chain employs TRBV6-2 or TRBV6-3 and TRBJ1-5, with 12 bases aligning to TRBD1. The CDR3 is made up of 19 amino acids. The V segment lost 0 bases and the J segment 2 bases; nucleotides outside the gene matches: 8. Germline values: CDR1 MNHEY, CDR2 SVGEGT. CDR3 nucleotide sequence: TGTGCCAGCAGTTACTCTAGGGACAGGGGGCTCTCCGGCAATCAGCCCCAGCATTTT. Translating gives CASSYSRDRGLSGNQPQHF.

This chain links TRBV6-2 or TRBV6-3 with TRBJ2-2; no clear D. Germline V gene lookup returns CDR1 MNHEY and CDR2 SVGEGT. CDR3 size: 18 residues. V was trimmed by 4 bases and J by 0 bases, leaving 18 bases between them. CDR3 residues: CASSFFYRGPANTGELFF. CDR3 coding DNA: TGTGCCAGCAGTTTTTTTTACCGAGGACCTGCGAACACCGGGGAGCTGTTTTTT.

The chain links TRBV5-4 to TRBJ1-3; D possibly corresponds to TRBD1 (5 bases). Germline-derived CDR1 and CDR2 are SGHNT and YYREEE (reference sequence). There are 15 residues in the CDR3. Trimming removed 2 bases at V and 3 bases at J, with 12 bases between. The CDR3 sequence: CASSFGGVSGNTIYF. CDR3 nucleotides: TGTGCCAGCAGCTTCGGGGGAGTGAGTGGAAACACCATATATTTT.

The chain has TRBV28 and TRBJ1-3; D remains ambiguous. Germline V lookup: CDR1 MDHEN, CDR2 SYDVKM. There are 15 residues in the CDR3. V lost 6 bases to trimming and J lost 4 bases, with 16 bases between them. The CDR3: CASSRWRIPGNTIYF. The CDR3 nucleotides are TGTGCCAGCAGCCGCTGGAGAATCCCCGGAAACACCATATATTTT.

The J gene is TRBJ1-5, the V gene TRBV5-1, with D possibly being TRBD1 (5 bases). Trimming stripped 4 bases from V and 5 bases from J, with 13 bases between. CDR3 length equals 14 residues. Germline V CDR1 and CDR2: SGHRS, YFSETQ. CDR3 DNA: TGCGCCAGCAGCCAGCAAGGAGGGGATCAGCCCCAGCATTTT. Translated, it gives CASSQQGGDQPQHF.